The source of this T cell receptor (beta chain) is a study of blood T cell repertoires in COVID-19. This CDR3 is built from 13 residues. The V gene's germline CDR1 is LGHDT and CDR2 YNNKEL (reference sequence). The V and J ends lost 4 bases and 0 bases respectively, with 6 bases between them. The protocol was immunoSEQ multiplex PCR, while the TCRdb copy is restricted to in-frame clones and leaves out a portion. Seen here are some 170,000 clones, roughly 81% observed once, and the top ten hold about 10%. Points on this clone: This same CDR3 is encoded by further DNA sequences in the sample.

The receptor was isolated from a woman aged 35 to 49 with COVID-19, enrolled during active disease. The material sequenced was peripheral blood. The chain employs TRBV3-1 (or the pseudogene TRBV3-2) and TRBJ1-1; D unresolved. CDR3 protein: CASSLLMNTEAFF. The CDR3 bases are TGTGCCAGCAGCCTCCTAATGAACACTGAAGCTTTCTTT.